This T cell receptor (beta chain) was documented in a study of T cell responses to AZD1222 COVID-19 vaccine. The germline gives CDR1 SGHTA, CDR2 FQGNSA. This CDR3 region has 13 residues. Trimming left V 8 bases short and J 7 bases short, with 18 bases between. TCRdb keeps only in-frame clones here, not all; method: immunoSEQ multiplex PCR. The sample holds just under 150,000 clones; approximately 89% are singletons and the top ten take 1.5% to 2%. A word on this clone: Its antigen is undetermined.

Samples with a second dose at about 4 or about 12 weeks were pooled together. Findings and caveats of the study: Unmutated variant regions reportedly attract nearly half of all spike-specific TCRs. Among vaccine-associated CD4 TCRs, coverage spanned spike, with dominance at 160-218 and 743-854. The study sampled repertoires only after the peak T cell response.

The chain links TRBV7-2 to TRBJ2-7; no clear D. Sample: peripheral blood, taken 28 days after the second AZD1222 dose. The origin of this receptor is an adult who received the AZD1222 COVID-19 vaccine. CDR3: CASALPSAKEQYF. CDR3 coding DNA: TGTGCCAGCGCCCTTCCCTCGGCGAAGGAGCAGTACTTC.